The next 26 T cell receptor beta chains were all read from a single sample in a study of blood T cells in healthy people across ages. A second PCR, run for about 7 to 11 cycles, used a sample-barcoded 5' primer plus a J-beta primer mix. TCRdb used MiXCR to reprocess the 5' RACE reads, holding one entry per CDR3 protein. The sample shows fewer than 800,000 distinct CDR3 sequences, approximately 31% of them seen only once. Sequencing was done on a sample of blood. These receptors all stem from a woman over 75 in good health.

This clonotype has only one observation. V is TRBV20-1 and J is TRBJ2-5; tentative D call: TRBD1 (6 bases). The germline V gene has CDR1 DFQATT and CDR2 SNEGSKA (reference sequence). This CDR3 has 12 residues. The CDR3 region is CSSGTTQETQYF. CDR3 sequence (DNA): TGCAGCTCTGGGACAACCCAAGAGACCCAGTACTTC.

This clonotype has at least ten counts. CDR3 residues: CSGGQDVYEQYF. Here the CDR3 DNA reads TGCAGCGGGGGACAGGATGTTTACGAGCAGTACTTC. The genes are TRBV29-1 and TRBJ2-7, with TRBD1 matching over 8 bases. The CDR3 is 12 residues long. The V and J ends lost 7 bases and 4 bases, in that order; junction bases with no gene match: 6. Germline V gene lookup returns CDR1 SQVTM and CDR2 ANQGSEA.

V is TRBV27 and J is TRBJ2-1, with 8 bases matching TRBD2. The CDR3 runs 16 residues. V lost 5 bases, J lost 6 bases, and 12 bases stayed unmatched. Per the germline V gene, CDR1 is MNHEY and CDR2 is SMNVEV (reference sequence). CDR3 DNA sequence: TGTGCCAGCAGTCTTAGAGCGCGGGGGGCTGGCAATGAGCAGTTCTTC. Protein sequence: CASSLRARGAGNEQFF.

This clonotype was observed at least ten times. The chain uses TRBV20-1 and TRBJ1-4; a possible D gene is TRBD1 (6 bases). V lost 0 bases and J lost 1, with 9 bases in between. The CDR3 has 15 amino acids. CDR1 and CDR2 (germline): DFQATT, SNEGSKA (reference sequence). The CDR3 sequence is CSAREGAGTNEKLFF. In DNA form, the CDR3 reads TGCAGTGCTAGAGAGGGGGCGGGAACTAATGAAAAACTGTTTTTT.

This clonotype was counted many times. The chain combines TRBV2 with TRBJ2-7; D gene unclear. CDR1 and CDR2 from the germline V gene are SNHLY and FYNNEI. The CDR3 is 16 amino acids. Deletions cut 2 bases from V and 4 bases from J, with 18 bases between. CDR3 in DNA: TGTGCCAGCAGTGAAAGCCTCCGACACGTGGGGTACGAGCAGTACTTC. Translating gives CASSESLRHVGYEQYF.

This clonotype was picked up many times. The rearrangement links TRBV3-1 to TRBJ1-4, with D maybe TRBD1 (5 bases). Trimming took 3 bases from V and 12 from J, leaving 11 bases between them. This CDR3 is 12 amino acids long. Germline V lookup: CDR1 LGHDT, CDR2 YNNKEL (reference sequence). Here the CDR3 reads CASSHLGGELFF. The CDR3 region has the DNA TGTGCCAGCAGCCATCTGGGAGGGGAACTGTTTTTT. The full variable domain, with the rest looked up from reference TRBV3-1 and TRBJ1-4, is DTAVSQTPKYLVTQMGNDKSIKCEQNLGHDTMYWYKQDSKKFLKIMFSYNNKELIINETVPNRFSPKSPDKAHLNLHINSLELGDSAVYFCASSHLGGELFFGSGTQLSVL.

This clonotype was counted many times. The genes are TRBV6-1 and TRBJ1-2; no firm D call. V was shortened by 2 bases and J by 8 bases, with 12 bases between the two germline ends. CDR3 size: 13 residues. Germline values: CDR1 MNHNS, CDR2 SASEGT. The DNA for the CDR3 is TGTGCCAGCAGTGAAACGGCAGCTTTAGGCTACACCTTC. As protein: CASSETAALGYTF.

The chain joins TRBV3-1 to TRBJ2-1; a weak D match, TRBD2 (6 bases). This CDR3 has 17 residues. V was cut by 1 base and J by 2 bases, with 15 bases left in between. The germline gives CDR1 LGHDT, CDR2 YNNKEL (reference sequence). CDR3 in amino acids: CASSQGTGLPTYNEQFF. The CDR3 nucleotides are TGTGCCAGCAGCCAAGGAACGGGACTCCCGACCTACAATGAGCAGTTCTTC.

CDR3 amino acids: CASSERASGGAEYF. The CDR3, as DNA: TGTGCCAGCAGTGAAAGGGCTAGCGGGGGGGCGGAGTACTTC. This rearrangement joins TRBV9 to TRBJ2-4; 12 nucleotides align to TRBD2. V lost 5 bases, J lost 14 bases, and 11 bases stayed unmatched. The CDR3 has 14 amino acids. Germline-derived CDR1 and CDR2 are SGDLS and YYNGEE.

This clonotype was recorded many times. The CDR3 sequence is CASSQDLTDNQPQHF. CDR3 nucleotide sequence: TGTGCCAGCAGCCAAGATCTAACAGACAATCAGCCCCAGCATTTT. The chain links TRBV3-1 to TRBJ1-5, with D uncertain. CDR3 length: 15 residues. Per the germline V gene, CDR1 is LGHDT and CDR2 is YNNKEL (reference sequence). V was trimmed by 0 bases and J by 3 bases, leaving 9 bases between them.

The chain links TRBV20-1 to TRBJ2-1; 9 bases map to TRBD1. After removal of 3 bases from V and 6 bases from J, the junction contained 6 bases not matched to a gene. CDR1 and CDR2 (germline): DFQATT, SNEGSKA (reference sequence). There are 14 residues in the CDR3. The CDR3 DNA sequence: TGCAGTGCTAGGGGACAGGGAAATTTCAATGAGCAGTTCTTC. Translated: CSARGQGNFNEQFF.

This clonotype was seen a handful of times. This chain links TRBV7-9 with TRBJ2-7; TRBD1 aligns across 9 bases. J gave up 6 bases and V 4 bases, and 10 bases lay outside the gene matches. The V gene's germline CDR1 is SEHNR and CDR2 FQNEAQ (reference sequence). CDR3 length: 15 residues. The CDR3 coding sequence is TGTGCCAGCAGCTCCAGGGGGACAGGGATTTCCGAGCAGTACTTC. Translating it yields CASSSRGTGISEQYF. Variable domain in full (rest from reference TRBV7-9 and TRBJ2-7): DTGVSQNPRHKITKRGQNVTFRCDPISEHNRLYWYRQTLGQGPEFLTYFQNEAQLEKSRLLSDRFSAERPKGSFSTLEIQRTEQGDSAMYLCASSSRGTGISEQYFGPGTRLTVT.

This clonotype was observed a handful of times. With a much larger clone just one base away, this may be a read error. The chain's CDR3 is CASSVAGGQGSYELYF. CDR3 coding DNA: TGTGCCAGCAGCGTAGCAGGGGGACAGGGCTCCTACGAGCTGTACTTC. This rearrangement joins TRBV9 to TRBJ2-7; 9 bases agree with TRBD1. Germline CDR1 is SGDLS and CDR2 is YYNGEE. The CDR3 consists of 16 residues. The variable domain in full, completed from reference TRBV9 and TRBJ2-7, reads DSGVTQTPKHLITATGQRVTLRCSPRSGDLSVYWYQQSLDQGLQFLIQYYNGEERAKGNILERFSAQQFPDLHSELNLSSLELGDSALYFCASSVAGGQGSYELYFGPGTRLTVT.

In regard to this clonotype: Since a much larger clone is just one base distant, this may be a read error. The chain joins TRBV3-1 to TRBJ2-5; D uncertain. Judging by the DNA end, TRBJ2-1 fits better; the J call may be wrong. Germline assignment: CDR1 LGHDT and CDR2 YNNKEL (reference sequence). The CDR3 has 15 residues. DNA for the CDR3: TGTGCCAGCAGCCAAGAGTCACGGTCCCAAGAGACCCAGTTCTTC. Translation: CASSQESRSQETQFF.

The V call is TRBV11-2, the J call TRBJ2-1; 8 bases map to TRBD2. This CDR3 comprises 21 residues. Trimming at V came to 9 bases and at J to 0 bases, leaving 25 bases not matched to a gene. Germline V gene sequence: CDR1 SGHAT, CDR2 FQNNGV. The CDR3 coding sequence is TGTGCCAGTTCCTTATGGATTGGGACTAGGTTCAATCCTAGCTCCTACAATGAGCAGTTCTTC. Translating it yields CASSLWIGTRFNPSSYNEQFF.

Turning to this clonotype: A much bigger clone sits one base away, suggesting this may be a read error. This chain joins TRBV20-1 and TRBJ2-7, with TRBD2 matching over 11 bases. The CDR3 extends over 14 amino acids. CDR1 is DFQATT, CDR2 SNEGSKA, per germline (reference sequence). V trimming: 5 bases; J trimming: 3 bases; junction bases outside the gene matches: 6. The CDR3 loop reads CSAATSGGRYEQYF. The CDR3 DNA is TGCAGTGCTGCAACTAGCGGGGGCCGCTACGAGCAGTACTTC.

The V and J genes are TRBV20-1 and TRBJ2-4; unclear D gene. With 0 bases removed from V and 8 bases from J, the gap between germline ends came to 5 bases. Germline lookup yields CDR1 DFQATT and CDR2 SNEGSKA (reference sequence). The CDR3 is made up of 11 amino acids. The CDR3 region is CSARDRDIQYF. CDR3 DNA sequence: TGCAGTGCTAGAGATCGGGACATTCAGTACTTC.

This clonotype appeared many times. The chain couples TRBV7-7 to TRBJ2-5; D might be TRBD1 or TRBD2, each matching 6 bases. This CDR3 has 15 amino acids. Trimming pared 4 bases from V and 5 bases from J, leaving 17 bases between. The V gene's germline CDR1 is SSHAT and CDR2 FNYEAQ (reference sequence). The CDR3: CASSSGTRGGETQYF. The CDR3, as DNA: TGTGCCAGCAGCTCGGGGACACGTGGGGGGGAGACCCAGTACTTC.

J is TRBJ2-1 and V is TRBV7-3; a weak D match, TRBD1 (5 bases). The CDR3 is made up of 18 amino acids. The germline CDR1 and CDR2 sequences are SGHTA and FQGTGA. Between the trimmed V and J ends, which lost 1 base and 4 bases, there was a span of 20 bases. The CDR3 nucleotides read TGTGCCAGCAGCTTAAGGGGCAGGACACCTTTTACATACAATGAGCAGTTCTTC. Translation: CASSLRGRTPFTYNEQFF.

CDR3 DNA sequence: TGTGCCAGCAGCCAACCGGGACTAGCGGGTGTGAGCTCCTACAATGAGCAGTTCTTC. It specifies CASSQPGLAGVSSYNEQFF. The chain uses TRBV7-9 and TRBJ2-1, with 12 nucleotides matching TRBD2. CDR3 length equals 19 residues. Losses at the gene ends were 5 bases for V and 0 bases for J; bases not matched to a gene: 11. CDR1 SEHNR and CDR2 FQNEAQ come from the germline V gene (reference sequence).

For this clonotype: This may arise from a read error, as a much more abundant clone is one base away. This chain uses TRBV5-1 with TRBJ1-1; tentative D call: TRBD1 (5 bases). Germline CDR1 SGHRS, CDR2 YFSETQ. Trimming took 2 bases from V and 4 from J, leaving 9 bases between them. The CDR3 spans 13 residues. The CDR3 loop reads CASSLQASTEAFF. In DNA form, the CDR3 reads TGCGCCAGCAGCTTACAGGCGAGCACTGAAGCTTTCTTT.

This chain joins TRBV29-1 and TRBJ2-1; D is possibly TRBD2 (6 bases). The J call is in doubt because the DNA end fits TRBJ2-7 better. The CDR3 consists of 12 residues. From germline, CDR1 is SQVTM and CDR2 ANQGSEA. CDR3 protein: CSVFRERHEQYF. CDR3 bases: TGCAGCGTTTTTCGGGAGAGGCACGAGCAGTACTTC.

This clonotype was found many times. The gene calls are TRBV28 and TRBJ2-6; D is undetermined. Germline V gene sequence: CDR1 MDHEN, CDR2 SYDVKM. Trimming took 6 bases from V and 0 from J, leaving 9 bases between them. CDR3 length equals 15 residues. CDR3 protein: CASRTQTSGANVLTF. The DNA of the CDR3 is TGTGCCAGCAGGACACAGACCTCTGGGGCCAACGTCCTGACTTTC. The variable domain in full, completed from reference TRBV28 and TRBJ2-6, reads DVKVTQSSRYLVKRTGEKVFLECVQDMDHENMFWYRQDPGLGLRLIYFSYDVKMKEKGDIPEGYSVSREKKERFSLILESASTNQTSMYLCASRTQTSGANVLTFGAGSRLTVL.

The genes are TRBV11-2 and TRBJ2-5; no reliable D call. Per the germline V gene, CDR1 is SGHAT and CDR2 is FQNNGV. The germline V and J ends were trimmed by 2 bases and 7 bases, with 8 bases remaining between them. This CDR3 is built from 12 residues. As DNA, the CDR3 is TGTGCCAGCAGCTTAAATGGCGGGACCCAGTACTTC. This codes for CASSLNGGTQYF. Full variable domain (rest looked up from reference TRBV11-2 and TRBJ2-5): EAGVAQSPRYKIIEKRQSVAFWCNPISGHATLYWYQQILGQGPKLLIQFQNNGVVDDSQLPKDRFSAERLKGVDSTLKIQPAKLEDSAVYLCASSLNGGTQYFGPGTRLLVL.

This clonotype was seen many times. The CDR3 protein is CATNWEGVSYEQYF. The CDR3 DNA reads as TGTGCCACCAACTGGGAGGGGGTCTCCTACGAGCAGTACTTC. The chain links TRBV28 to TRBJ2-7; D is possibly TRBD2 (7 bases). The CDR3 is 14 amino acids. With 10 bases removed from V and 0 bases from J, the gap between germline ends came to 16 bases. CDR1 and CDR2 from the germline V gene are MDHEN and SYDVKM.

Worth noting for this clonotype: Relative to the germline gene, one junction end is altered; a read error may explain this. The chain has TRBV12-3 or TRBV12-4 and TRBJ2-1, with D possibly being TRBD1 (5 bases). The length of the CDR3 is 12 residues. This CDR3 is CASSYRRNQQFF. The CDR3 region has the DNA TGTGCTAGCAGTTACAGGCGGAATCAGCAGTTCTTC.